Presented here are 17 T cell receptor beta chains from one specimen sequenced in a study of blood T cell repertoires in COVID-19. Libraries were prepared by immunoSEQ multiplex PCR; TCRdb keeps only in-frame clonotypes and omits some of them. Counted here are fewer than 80,000 clones, around 91% occurring once; the ten biggest clones make up 5% to 6.5%. Sequenced material: peripheral blood. These receptors were collected from a man aged 45-60 years with acute or convalescent COVID-19.

The chain is built from TRBV18 and TRBJ2-6, with D perhaps matching TRBD2 (6 bases). Trimming pared 3 bases from V and 0 bases from J, leaving 15 bases between. Germline CDR1 KGHSH, CDR2 LQKENI. The CDR3 totals 18 residues. CDR3 coding DNA: TGTGCCAGCTCACCGCGTGGAGGGTCGCCCTCTGGGGCCAACGTCCTGACTTTC. It yields the protein CASSPRGGSPSGANVLTF.

The gene calls are TRBV10-3 and TRBJ2-2, with 8 positions matching TRBD1. CDR1 and CDR2 from the germline V gene are ENHRY and SYGVKD. Germline trimming cut 8 bases from V and 8 bases from J; bases unmatched to any gene: 4. This CDR3 spans 12 amino acids. The CDR3 DNA reads as TGTGCCATCGGCAGACAGGGGGGGGAGCTGTTTTTT. Translated: CAIGRQGGELFF.

In this sample, this clone turned up once. The chain employs TRBV7-2 and TRBJ1-6; no clear D. V shed 2 bases and J shed 10 bases, with 15 bases lying between them. Germline V lookup: CDR1 SGHTA, CDR2 FQGNSA. The CDR3 has 15 residues. In DNA, the CDR3 is TGTGCCAGCAGCTTACGTACGTGGGTGGAGTCACCCCTCCACTTT. Translated: CASSLRTWVESPLHF.

This sequence joins TRBV11-3 and TRBJ2-7; 10 bases line up with TRBD2. CDR1 and CDR2 (germline): SGHNT, YENEEA. This CDR3 comprises 15 residues. V was clipped by 3 bases and J by 3 bases; unmatched bases: 5. CDR3 in amino acids: CASSFGAGGIYEQYF. In DNA form, the CDR3 reads TGTGCCAGCAGCTTCGGAGCGGGAGGGATCTACGAGCAGTACTTC. Full variable domain (remainder filled in from reference TRBV11-3 and TRBJ2-7): EAGVVQSPRYKIIEKKQPVAFWCNPISGHNTLYWYLQNLGQGPELLIRYENEEAVDDSQLPKDRFSAERLKGVDSTLKIQPAELGDSAVYLCASSFGAGGIYEQYFGPGTRLTVT.

In this sample, this clone turned up once. This chain connects TRBV4-3 to TRBJ2-7, with TRBD2 matching over 8 bases. Per the germline V gene, CDR1 is LGHNA and CDR2 is YSLEER. The ends lost 4 bases at V and 3 bases at J; junction bases unmatched: 17. The CDR3 runs 18 residues. The CDR3 spells CASSRGLRSGSKNYEQYF. As DNA, the CDR3 is TGCGCCAGCAGCCGAGGGTTAAGAAGCGGGAGTAAAAACTACGAGCAGTACTTC.

CDR3 coding DNA: TGTGCCAGCAGTGAATTAACAGCAACTAATGAAAAACTGTTTTTT. Translated, it gives CASSELTATNEKLFF. This chain joins TRBV6-1 and TRBJ1-4; no clear D. Trimming took 2 bases from V and 0 from J, leaving 7 bases between them. This CDR3 is 15 amino acids long. Germline lookup yields CDR1 MNHNS and CDR2 SASEGT.

V and J are TRBV5-4 and TRBJ1-2, with TRBD1 matching over 7 bases. Germline assignment: CDR1 SGHNT and CDR2 YYREEE (reference sequence). Germline trimming cut 4 bases from V and 6 bases from J; bases unmatched to any gene: 9. The CDR3 sequence is 14 residues long. This CDR3 reads CASSISGTVHGYTF. The DNA of the CDR3 is TGTGCCAGCAGCATATCTGGGACAGTCCATGGCTACACCTTC.

This clone was observed a single time. The chain recombines TRBV6-2 or TRBV6-3 with TRBJ2-7; 9 bases fit TRBD1. V was pared by 4 bases and J by 6 bases, with 4 bases of the junction left unmatched. Per the germline V gene, CDR1 is MNHEY and CDR2 is SVGEGT. This CDR3 region has 13 residues. For the CDR3, the DNA is TGTGCCAGCAGTTCCGGACAGGGGTTCGAGCAGTACTTC. Its translation: CASSSGQGFEQYF.

This chain links TRBV9 with TRBJ1-6, with D perhaps TRBD1 (5 bases). The CDR3 is 15 residues long. Trimming pared 0 bases from V and 6 bases from J, leaving 10 bases between. Germline CDR1 SGDLS, CDR2 YYNGEE. In nucleotides, the CDR3 is TGTGCCAGCAGCGTAGGGGGGGGAATTAATTCACCCCTCCACTTT. As protein: CASSVGGGINSPLHF.

This chain connects TRBV3-1 (or the pseudogene TRBV3-2) to TRBJ1-2; perhaps TRBD1 as D (5 bases). The V gene's germline CDR1 is LGHDT and CDR2 YNNKEL (reference sequence). V lost 8 bases and J 8 bases, leaving 18 bases between the germline ends. CDR3 length: 13 amino acids. The CDR3 coding sequence is TGTGCCAGCCGAGCGCCAGGGTCAGTGGGCTACACCTTC. It is translated as CASRAPGSVGYTF.

V gene TRBV5-1 combines with J gene TRBJ2-5; tentatively, D is TRBD1 (7 bases). V lost 4 bases and J lost 4, with 29 bases in between. Per the germline V gene, CDR1 is SGHRS and CDR2 is YFSETQ. This CDR3 region has 19 residues. CDR3 sequence (DNA): TGCGCCAGCAGCCCGGGCGTGACAGGGCGAAGGGGGGCAGGAGAGACCCAGTACTTC. Translating it yields CASSPGVTGRRGAGETQYF.

CDR3 amino acids: CSVAQPNQIAGGPNLYEQYF. The CDR3 bases are TGCAGCGTTGCCCAACCAAACCAAATAGCGGGAGGGCCAAACCTCTACGAGCAGTACTTC. The V call is TRBV29-1, the J call TRBJ2-7; TRBD2 agrees at 11 bases. From germline, CDR1 is SQVTM and CDR2 ANQGSEA. Germline trimming cut 4 bases from V and 3 bases from J; bases unmatched to any gene: 23. This CDR3 is built from 20 residues.

This sequence joins TRBV11-2 and TRBJ2-7; TRBD1 agrees at 9 bases. Germline V gene lookup returns CDR1 SGHAT and CDR2 FQNNGV. The CDR3 runs 15 residues. J lost 0 bases, V lost 0 bases, and 0 bases had no gene match. CDR3 amino acids: CASSLETGGSYEQYF. Written as DNA, the CDR3 is TGTGCCAGCAGCTTAGAGACAGGGGGCTCCTACGAGCAGTACTTC.

The chain employs TRBV9 and TRBJ2-7; 8 nucleotides match TRBD1. Trimming removed 4 bases from V and 6 bases from J; junction bases left unmatched: 3. From germline, CDR1 is SGDLS and CDR2 YYNGEE. The CDR3 loop spans 12 amino acids. The CDR3: CASSRTGSEQYF. The CDR3 DNA reads TGTGCCAGCAGCCGGACAGGGTCCGAGCAGTACTTC.

J is TRBJ1-2 and V is TRBV2; 12 bases match TRBD1. Germline loops: CDR1 SNHLY, CDR2 FYNNEI. CDR3 size: 16 residues. The V and J ends lost 4 bases and 2 bases, in that order; junction bases with no gene match: 5. CDR3 protein: CASSVLGQGANYGYTF. DNA for the CDR3: TGTGCCAGCAGTGTCCTGGGACAGGGGGCGAACTATGGCTACACCTTC.

The chain joins TRBV18 to TRBJ2-3, with 14 positions matching TRBD2. The CDR3 length is 16 residues. The V gene end was trimmed by 6 bases and the J gene end by 5 bases; junction bases not matched to a gene: 7. Per the germline V gene, CDR1 is KGHSH and CDR2 is LQKENI. This CDR3 reads CASSPRLAGGGDTQYF. The CDR3 DNA is TGTGCCAGCTCTCCCCGACTAGCGGGAGGGGGAGATACGCAGTATTTT.

The chain links TRBV15 to TRBJ2-3, with D possibly being TRBD1 (6 bases). Germline CDR1 LNHNV, CDR2 YYDKDF (reference sequence). V was trimmed by 2 bases and J by 4 bases, leaving 13 bases between them. This CDR3 is 15 amino acids long. DNA of the CDR3: TGTGCCACCAGCAGATGGACAGTGAGCCCAGATACGCAGTATTTT. This encodes CATSRWTVSPDTQYF.